A selection of T cell receptor beta chains follows, all from one sample in a study of monozygotic twins with inflammatory bowel disease. Following a re-call of the 5' RACE reads, TCRdb has one entry per CDR3 protein and lacks DNA. The sample includes 300,000 to 400,000 distinct CDR3 sequences. Sequencing was carried out using blood. All receptors come from a human donor with ulcerative colitis or Crohn's disease, or a healthy co-twin of an affected twin (not recorded which). Each CDR3 is given with its conserved first and last residue.

>TRBJ2-5|TRBV9
CASSVPTGGISETQYF
>TRBJ1-1|TRBV6-5
CASSYLLDSYNTEAFF
>TRBJ2-5|TRBV18
CASSPRLGEQQETQYF
>TRBJ1-5|TRBV5-1
CATTGDSNQPQHF
>TRBJ2-1|TRBV5-1
CASSLVGRGRYNEQFF
>TRBJ2-4|TRBV24-1
CATSDTKNIQYF
>TRBJ2-2|TRBV29-1
CSVVGGGQTGELFF
>TRBJ2-1|TRBV4-2
CASSLDELISYNEQFF
>TRBJ2-7|TRBV7-9
CASSPAWTAVYEQYF
>TRBJ2-1|TRBV29-1
CSVELLGTGGSYNEQFF